The present entry profiles one T cell receptor (beta chain) with its context. This CDR3 spans 15 amino acids. The junction had 6 bases not matched to a gene; V was cut back by 0 bases and J by 9 bases. In germline, CDR1 is SGDLS, CDR2 YYNGEE. The data derive from a study of T cell changes during pregnancy in multiple sclerosis. Sequencing used immunoSEQ multiplex PCR; TCRdb keeps in-frame clones, though not all of them. This table holds about 98,000 clones, 92% found once. The gene calls are TRBV9 and TRBJ1-6, with 7 bases matching TRBD1. This clonotype was sampled from a female donor in good health, enrolled as a control in a pregnancy study. The input for sequencing was peripheral blood, taken after pregnancy. The CDR3 bases are TGTGCCAGCAGCGTAGAGGGGGCCAGGACTTCACCCCTCCACTTT. Translated: CASSVEGARTSPLHF.